The 12 T cell receptor beta chains below come from one sample, sequenced in a study of control samples from healthy donors and cancer patients. Repertoires were generated with immunoSEQ multiplex PCR, while TCRdb's copy carries only in-frame clones and drops some. Of more than 100,000 clones detected, just under 90% appear once; the ten largest clones hold approximately 7.5%. Source material: PBMCs. The receptor source for this set is a man in his fifties or sixties with head and neck cancer.

The chain employs TRBV4-2 and TRBJ2-1; D perhaps matches TRBD2 (6 bases). V dropped 8 bases and J dropped 4 bases, with 18 bases sitting between them. Germline V gene sequence: CDR1 LGHNA, CDR2 YNFKEQ. CDR3 size: 15 residues. The CDR3 loop is CASAGRAEGYNEQFF. The CDR3 DNA follows: TGTGCCAGCGCTGGAAGGGCGGAGGGGTACAATGAGCAGTTCTTC.

The chain is built from TRBV5-5 and TRBJ1-2; D ambiguous. V gave up 3 bases and J gave up 5 bases, with 5 bases separating them. The CDR3 is 11 amino acids. In germline, CDR1 is SGHKS, CDR2 YYEKEE (reference sequence). The CDR3 here is CASSSLYGYTF. CDR3 nucleotides: TGTGCCAGCAGCTCCCTGTATGGCTACACCTTC. Combining the CDR3 with reference TRBV5-5 and TRBJ1-2 gives the whole variable domain DAGVTQSPTHLIKTRGQQVTLRCSPISGHKSVSWYQQVLGQGPQFIFQYYEKEERGRGNFPDRFSARQFPNYSSELNVNALLLGDSALYLCASSSLYGYTFGSGTRLTVV.

V and J are TRBV4-2 and TRBJ2-3; 8 bases align to TRBD1. The CDR3 is 15 amino acids. Per the germline V gene, CDR1 is LGHNA and CDR2 is YNFKEQ. The junction had 11 bases not matched to a gene; V was cut back by 6 bases and J by 6 bases. The CDR3 spells CASRNDHRGLDTQYF. DNA of the CDR3: TGTGCCAGCAGAAATGACCACAGGGGGTTGGATACGCAGTATTTT.

This chain uses TRBV4-1 with TRBJ1-2; D call uncertain. CDR1 and CDR2 (germline): MGHRA, YSYEKL. The CDR3 has 14 amino acids. Trimming left V 1 base short and J 1 base short, with 7 bases between. CDR3 protein: CASSQGGFNYGYTF. CDR3 DNA sequence: TGCGCCAGCAGCCAAGGCGGGTTTAACTATGGCTACACCTTC.

V usage is TRBV5-1 and J usage is TRBJ2-7; 14 positions match TRBD2. The CDR3 is 15 amino acids. V was clipped by 7 bases and J by 1 base; unmatched bases: 4. From germline, CDR1 is SGHRS and CDR2 YFSETQ. CDR3 loop: CASSGTSGRSYEQYF. As DNA, the CDR3 is TGCGCCAGCTCCGGGACTAGCGGGAGATCCTACGAGCAGTACTTC. The variable domain in full, completed from reference TRBV5-1 and TRBJ2-7, reads KAGVTQTPRYLIKTRGQQVTLSCSPISGHRSVSWYQQTPGQGLQFLFEYFSETQRNKGNFPGRFSGRQFSNSRSEMNVSTLELGDSALYLCASSGTSGRSYEQYFGPGTRLTVT.

The chain has TRBV14 and TRBJ2-2; D call uncertain. Trimming left V 1 base short and J 6 bases short, with 9 bases between. This CDR3 is 14 amino acids long. CDR1 and CDR2 (germline): SGHDN, FVKESK. The CDR3 DNA reads as TGTGCCAGCAGCCAAGTTAATTCTGCCGGGGAGCTGTTTTTT. This encodes CASSQVNSAGELFF.

The gene calls are TRBV2 and TRBJ2-5, with TRBD2 matching 7 bases. After removal of 4 bases from V and 5 bases from J, the junction contained 7 bases not matched to a gene. CDR1 is SNHLY and CDR2 is FYNNEI in the germline V gene. This CDR3 is 14 amino acids long. CDR3 protein: CASSADSGWETQYF. The CDR3 coding sequence is TGTGCCAGCAGTGCCGATAGCGGGTGGGAGACCCAGTACTTC.

The rearrangement links TRBV5-1 to TRBJ2-5; D may match TRBD1 or TRBD2 (5 bases each). CDR3 length equals 16 residues. The germline CDR1 and CDR2 sequences are SGHRS and YFSETQ. V was trimmed by 4 bases and J by 3 bases, leaving 19 bases between them. CDR3 nucleotides: TGCGCCAGCAGCAACCGGGACCGCACCGGGAAAGAGACCCAGTACTTC. It codes for CASSNRDRTGKETQYF.

The V gene is TRBV5-1, the J gene TRBJ2-1; no reliable D call. The CDR3 extends over 18 amino acids. CDR1 is SGHRS and CDR2 is YFSETQ in the germline V gene. V was shortened by 0 bases and J by 7 bases, with 23 bases between the two germline ends. The CDR3 nucleotides read TGCGCCAGCAGCTTGGGCCACGTGGGTACCCCTGAGGTTAATGAGCAGTTCTTC. Amino acids: CASSLGHVGTPEVNEQFF.

This clone showed up just once. The chain carries TRBV2 and TRBJ2-1, with D unclear. The germline V gene encodes CDR1 SNHLY and CDR2 FYNNEI. This CDR3 is 13 amino acids long. Between the trimmed V and J ends, which lost 7 bases and 1 base, there was a span of 8 bases. The CDR3 sequence is CASISRSYNEQFF. Written as DNA, the CDR3 is TGTGCCAGCATTTCTCGATCCTACAATGAGCAGTTCTTC.

The V and J genes are TRBV9 and TRBJ1-1; D gene unclear. The CDR3 sequence is 13 residues long. The germline V and J ends were trimmed by 0 bases and 4 bases, with 7 bases remaining between them. CDR1 and CDR2 (germline): SGDLS, YYNGEE. CDR3 region: CASSVVNPTEAFF. As DNA, the CDR3 is TGTGCCAGCAGCGTAGTAAACCCCACTGAAGCTTTCTTT.

The chain couples TRBV19 to TRBJ1-1; perhaps TRBD1 as D (5 bases). The germline gives CDR1 LNHDA, CDR2 SQIVND (reference sequence). V was pared by 6 bases and J by 2 bases, with 16 bases between. This CDR3 contains 15 residues. This CDR3 reads CASRFKERGNTEAFF. The CDR3 DNA reads as TGTGCCAGTAGGTTTAAAGAGAGGGGAAACACTGAAGCTTTCTTT.